The 12 T cell receptor beta chains in this list originate from one sample, sequenced in a study of T cell clonotyping in hematopoietic cell transplantation. Assay: immunoSEQ multiplex PCR; the TCRdb copy retains only in-frame clones and omits some. The sample comprises about 41,000 clones, approximately 95% of which are singletons, and about 0.91% rests with the top ten. Sample: peripheral blood mononuclear cells. These receptors were obtained from a man aged 25-45 years in good health. Some clones in this sample may be carry-over from other donors' samples.

This sequence joins TRBV7-3 and TRBJ2-3, with 11 bases aligning to TRBD2. The germline V gene encodes CDR1 SGHTA and CDR2 FQGTGA. This CDR3 has 18 residues. V was pared by 5 bases and J by 2 bases, with 12 bases of the junction left unmatched. The CDR3 DNA is TGTGCCAGCAGCCTCCTCCCCCTAGCGGGGGGAAACACAGATACGCAGTATTTT. Its translation: CASSLLPLAGGNTDTQYF.

The V gene is TRBV6-5, the J gene TRBJ1-1; maybe TRBD1 (5 bases). The CDR3 consists of 15 residues. With 8 bases removed from V and 0 bases from J, the gap between germline ends came to 16 bases. Germline V gene lookup returns CDR1 MNHEY and CDR2 SVGAGI. The CDR3 DNA reads as TGTGCCAGCGGGGGAAGGGGATTCCTGAACACTGAAGCTTTCTTT. Amino acid sequence: CASGGRGFLNTEAFF.

The CDR3: CASSAGPENNEQFF. As DNA, the CDR3 is TGTGCCAGCAGCGCGGGACCAGAAAACAATGAGCAGTTCTTC. The V call is TRBV7-2, the J call TRBJ2-1; D possibly corresponds to TRBD2 (6 bases). The CDR3 extends over 14 amino acids. V dropped 5 bases and J dropped 5 bases, with 13 bases sitting between them. Germline V lookup: CDR1 SGHTA, CDR2 FQGNSA. Variable domain in full (rest from reference TRBV7-2 and TRBJ2-1): GAGVSQSPSNKVTEKGKDVELRCDPISGHTALYWYRQSLGQGLEFLIYFQGNSAPDKSGLPSDRFSAERTGGSVSTLTIQRTQQEDSAVYLCASSAGPENNEQFFGPGTRLTVL.

The chain is built from TRBV30 and TRBJ2-5, with D unclear. This CDR3 contains 13 residues. Trimming cost V 2 bases and J 4 bases, with 11 bases left between them. Germline-derived CDR1 and CDR2 are GTSNPN and SVGIG (reference sequence). The CDR3 region has the DNA TGTGCCTGGAGTACCGGGTTCCCAGAGACCCAGTACTTC. As protein: CAWSTGFPETQYF.

The J gene is TRBJ1-5, the V gene TRBV6-1; D is uncertain. Trimming removed 7 bases from V and 4 bases from J, with 14 bases in between. Germline assignment: CDR1 MNHNS and CDR2 SASEGT. CDR3 length: 14 residues. The CDR3 region has the DNA TGTGCCAGCACCGAATCGGCCCTAAATCAGCCCCAGCATTTT. Residues: CASTESALNQPQHF.

This rearrangement joins TRBV10-3 to TRBJ1-2; D remains unclear. Germline lookup yields CDR1 ENHRY and CDR2 SYGVKD. CDR3 length equals 12 residues. V was shortened by 7 bases and J by 6 bases, with 12 bases between the two germline ends. The CDR3 region has the DNA TGTGCCATCACCATCGATGGGCATGGCTACACCTTC. Protein sequence: CAITIDGHGYTF.

This chain joins TRBV6-1 and TRBJ2-7; D is possibly TRBD2 (7 bases). The germline gives CDR1 MNHNS, CDR2 SASEGT. The CDR3 sequence is 14 residues long. V was shortened by 5 bases and J by 5 bases, with 16 bases between the two germline ends. CDR3 sequence (DNA): TGTGCCAGCAGTAGACTTAGGGGGGGCCACGAGCAGTACTTC. Translation: CASSRLRGGHEQYF.

The chain employs TRBV2 and TRBJ1-1, with TRBD1 as a possible D gene (5 bases). Trimming removed 1 base from V and 4 bases from J, with 10 bases in between. Germline V gene lookup returns CDR1 SNHLY and CDR2 FYNNEI. The CDR3 loop spans 14 amino acids. The CDR3 DNA follows: TGTGCCAGCAGTGAAGAGCGAGGGGTCACTGAAGCTTTCTTT. Encoded protein: CASSEERGVTEAFF.

The CDR3 nucleotides are TGCGCCAGCAGCTTGGTACAGGTCGGCGGCACTGAAGCTTTCTTT. It codes for CASSLVQVGGTEAFF. This chain joins TRBV5-1 and TRBJ1-1; D may be TRBD1 (5 bases). V lost 0 bases to trimming and J lost 4 bases, with 13 bases between them. Germline CDR1 and CDR2: SGHRS and YFSETQ. The length of the CDR3 is 15 residues.

Concerning this clone itself: Distinct nucleotide sequences in the sample also encode this CDR3. The chain employs TRBV19 and TRBJ2-1; TRBD2 matches at 10 bases. The CDR3 contains 14 residues. Germline CDR1 and CDR2: LNHDA and SQIVND (reference sequence). The J segment lost 4 bases and the V segment lost 5 bases, leaving 2 bases of the junction unmatched. The chain's CDR3 is CASSLTSGYNEQFF. In DNA form, the CDR3 reads TGTGCCAGTAGTTTGACTAGCGGGTACAATGAGCAGTTCTTC.

The genes are TRBV6-4 and TRBJ2-2; D unclear. CDR1 and CDR2 (germline): MRHNA, SNTAGT. CDR3 length: 14 residues. V lost 0 bases and J lost 5, with 7 bases in between. The CDR3 region is CASSDSIGTGELFF. The CDR3 bases are TGTGCCAGCAGTGACTCGATTGGGACCGGGGAGCTGTTTTTT.

The rearrangement links TRBV19 to TRBJ2-7; weak D call: TRBD1 (6 bases). This CDR3 contains 13 residues. Germline CDR1 reads LNHDA; CDR2 reads SQIVND (reference sequence). Trimming removed 6 bases from V and 3 bases from J, with 12 bases in between. The CDR3, as DNA: TGTGCCAGTAGGGGTCGACAGGACTACGAGCAGTACTTC. Translated: CASRGRQDYEQYF. Using reference TRBV19 and TRBJ2-7 for the parts outside the CDR3, the full variable domain is DGGITQSPKYLFRKEGQNVTLSCEQNLNHDAMYWYRQDPGQGLRLIYYSQIVNDFQKGDIAEGYSVSREKKESFPLTVTSAQKNPTAFYLCASRGRQDYEQYFGPGTRLTVT.